The 22 T cell receptor beta chains presented below share a single source sample, sequenced in a study of early T cells in non-severe SARS-CoV-2 infection. TCRdb re-called the 5' RACE reads with MiXCR, one entry per CDR3 protein. The data contain under 60,000 distinct CDR3 sequences, roughly 5.5% of them singletons. The sample comprised whole blood. The receptors originated from an adult who was a healthcare worker with PCR-confirmed SARS-CoV-2 infection or an uninfected control (not recorded which).

The table lists this clonotype with many counts. V usage is TRBV5-1 and J usage is TRBJ2-1, with 9 bases matching TRBD2. This CDR3 is built from 14 residues. Losses at the gene ends were 0 bases for V and 16 bases for J; bases not matched to a gene: 11. Germline V gives CDR1 SGHRS, CDR2 YFSETQ. The CDR3 DNA is TGCGCCAGCAGCTTGGAGGGGTTGCGGGAGGGCCGATTCTTC. Residues: CASSLEGLREGRFF.

This clonotype was counted ten times or more. The chain uses TRBV30 and TRBJ1-1, with a weak D call TRBD1 (5 bases). V lost 2 bases and J 4 bases, leaving 20 bases between the germline ends. This CDR3 has 16 amino acids. Per germline, CDR1 GTSNPN and CDR2 SVGIG (reference sequence). CDR3 in amino acids: CAWSLSLRLGGTEAFF. The DNA of the CDR3 is TGTGCCTGGAGTCTATCCCTTAGGTTGGGGGGCACTGAAGCTTTCTTT.

This clonotype came up many times. The J gene is TRBJ2-3, the V gene TRBV19; D is perhaps TRBD2 (5 bases). Trimming took off 4 bases at V and 0 bases at J, with 14 bases between the two ends. Germline V gene data show CDR1 as LNHDA and CDR2 as SQIVND (reference sequence). The length of the CDR3 is 16 residues. The CDR3 sequence: CASSRDRGTSTDTQYF. CDR3 bases: TGTGCCAGTAGTAGGGATCGGGGAACTAGCACAGATACGCAGTATTTT.

In its sample, this clonotype was seen many times. J is TRBJ1-5 and V is TRBV12-3 or TRBV12-4; a weak D match, TRBD1 (5 bases). Trimming removed 4 bases from V and 15 bases from J, with 13 bases in between. There are 11 residues in the CDR3. The CDR3 loop reads CASSSPGKPHF. The CDR3 nucleotides read TGTGCCAGCAGTTCTCCAGGGAAACCGCATTTT.

Many counts were recorded for this clonotype. V usage is TRBV2 and J usage is TRBJ1-6, with D unresolved. The V gene's germline CDR1 is SNHLY and CDR2 FYNNEI. Trimming left V 8 bases short and J 8 bases short, with 13 bases between. This CDR3 spans 13 amino acids. CDR3 loop: CASHAGGYSPLHF. For the CDR3, the DNA is TGTGCCAGCCATGCCGGCGGGTATTCACCCCTCCACTTT.

This clonotype has more than one count but fewer than ten. This may arise from a read error, as a much more abundant clone is one base away. The genes are TRBV27 and TRBJ1-2; 8 bases line up with TRBD1. This CDR3 is built from 16 residues. The germline CDR1 and CDR2 sequences are MNHEY and SMNVEV (reference sequence). CDR3 in amino acids: CVSSVTGGTSNYGYTF. CDR3 nucleotide sequence: TGTGTCAGCAGTGTTACAGGGGGGACTTCTAACTATGGCTACACCTTC.

V gene TRBV29-1 combines with J gene TRBJ1-2, with D possibly matching TRBD1 (6 bases). V lost 6 bases and J 0 bases, leaving 14 bases between the germline ends. Germline V gene lookup returns CDR1 SQVTM and CDR2 ANQGSEA. This CDR3 has 14 amino acids. The CDR3 loop is CSVGRQASNYGYTF. DNA of the CDR3: TGCAGCGTAGGGCGACAGGCCTCTAACTATGGCTACACCTTC.

This clonotype was detected many times. The genes are TRBV5-1 and TRBJ2-1, with a possible D match to TRBD1 (5 bases). Germline CDR1 reads SGHRS; CDR2 reads YFSETQ. V gave up 5 bases and J gave up 8 bases, with 20 bases separating them. The CDR3 loop spans 15 amino acids. The CDR3 reads CASRMGPKQIDEQFF. The CDR3 DNA is TGCGCCAGCAGAATGGGGCCGAAACAGATCGATGAGCAGTTCTTC.

The chain employs TRBV20-1 and TRBJ2-5, with D unclear. This CDR3 contains 14 residues. V lost 3 bases to trimming and J lost 2 bases, with 13 bases between them. The germline V gene encodes CDR1 DFQATT and CDR2 SNEGSKA (reference sequence). The CDR3 sequence: CSASLPSVQETQYF. In DNA, the CDR3 is TGCAGTGCTAGCCTTCCGTCGGTTCAAGAGACCCAGTACTTC.

This clonotype was recorded at least ten times. The chain recombines TRBV5-1 with TRBJ1-6; no clear D gene. The CDR3 consists of 16 residues. Per the germline V gene, CDR1 is SGHRS and CDR2 is YFSETQ. V shed 4 bases and J shed 6 bases, with 17 bases lying between them. CDR3 residues: CASSRSGLDGNSPLHF. For the CDR3, the DNA is TGCGCCAGCAGCAGGAGTGGGCTAGACGGTAATTCACCCCTCCACTTT.

The table lists this clonotype with many counts. The chain links TRBV27 to TRBJ2-4; tentatively, D is TRBD2 (5 bases). Germline values: CDR1 MNHEY, CDR2 SMNVEV (reference sequence). CDR3 length: 14 residues. V was cut by 6 bases and J by 4 bases, with 13 bases left in between. DNA of the CDR3: TGTGCCAGCAGCCGATCGGGGTTGAAAAACATTCAGTACTTC. Translated, it gives CASSRSGLKNIQYF.

This clonotype showed up many times. The chain combines TRBV9 with TRBJ2-7, with D perhaps matching TRBD1 (6 bases). Germline CDR1 and CDR2: SGDLS and YYNGEE. This CDR3 is built from 15 residues. V was cut by 0 bases and J by 2 bases, with 12 bases left in between. The DNA for the CDR3 is TGTGCCAGCAGCGTAGGTTTCCCAGGGGCCTACGAGCAGTACTTC. Translated: CASSVGFPGAYEQYF.

This clonotype has only a few counts. The chain carries TRBV5-1 and TRBJ2-7; the D is unclear. Trimming pared 5 bases from V and 3 bases from J, leaving 15 bases between. Germline V gene sequence: CDR1 SGHRS, CDR2 YFSETQ. The CDR3 runs to 14 residues. The CDR3 DNA reads as TGCGCCAGCAGTCCTTCGCGGTTTCACTACGAGCAGTACTTC. Its protein is CASSPSRFHYEQYF. The full variable domain, completed using reference TRBV5-1 and TRBJ2-7, is KAGVTQTPRYLIKTRGQQVTLSCSPISGHRSVSWYQQTPGQGLQFLFEYFSETQRNKGNFPGRFSGRQFSNSRSEMNVSTLELGDSALYLCASSPSRFHYEQYFGPGTRLTVT.

In its sample, this clonotype ranks as medium-sized. This chain uses TRBV19 with TRBJ2-7; D ambiguous. Trimming shortened V by 8 bases and J by 6 bases, and 14 bases separated the two germline ends. Per germline, CDR1 LNHDA and CDR2 SQIVND (reference sequence). This CDR3 has 12 residues. DNA for the CDR3: TGTGCCAGTCTCGGCGCTGGTGGCGAGCAGTACTTC. Its translation is CASLGAGGEQYF.

Ten or more counts support this clonotype. V gene TRBV15 combines with J gene TRBJ1-2; 8 bases line up with TRBD1. This CDR3 is 16 amino acids long. V lost 1 base and J lost 6; bases outside the gene matches: 10. The V gene's germline CDR1 is LNHNV and CDR2 YYDKDF (reference sequence). The CDR3 DNA sequence: TGTGCCACCAGCAGAGGACCCCCGACAGGGGATGATGGCTACACCTTC. It codes for CATSRGPPTGDDGYTF.

At least ten counts were recorded for this clonotype. This rearrangement joins TRBV7-8 to TRBJ2-2; possibly TRBD1 for D (6 bases). V lost 8 bases, J lost 6 bases, and 19 bases lay in between. This CDR3 comprises 15 residues. Germline values: CDR1 SGHVS, CDR2 FQNEAQ. This CDR3 reads CASGYGTSHAGELFF. CDR3 nucleotides: TGTGCCAGCGGCTACGGGACATCTCACGCCGGGGAGCTGTTTTTT.

The sample holds many counts of this clonotype. This chain uses TRBV7-6 with TRBJ1-1; no clear D gene. The CDR3 contains 13 residues. Germline V gives CDR1 SGHVS, CDR2 FNYEAQ. The ends were cut back, 5 bases at V and 1 base at J, with 8 bases in the middle. For the CDR3, the DNA is TGTGCCAGCAGCCGGCGCGAGAACACTGAAGCTTTCTTT. It translates to CASSRRENTEAFF. Looking up the rest from reference TRBV7-6 and TRBJ1-1 gives the full variable domain: GAGVSQSPRYKVTKRGQDVALRCDPISGHVSLYWYRQALGQGPEFLTYFNYEAQQDKSGLPNDRFSAERPEGSISTLTIQRTEQRDSAMYRCASSRRENTEAFFGQGTRLTVV.

This clonotype was counted many times. The gene calls are TRBV20-1 and TRBJ1-1, with TRBD1 as a possible D gene (5 bases). Germline values: CDR1 DFQATT, CDR2 SNEGSKA (reference sequence). The length of the CDR3 is 14 residues. Trimming took off 0 bases at V and 5 bases at J, with 13 bases between the two ends. The CDR3 DNA follows: TGCAGTGCTAGAGATCCTCTCGGGGGGACTGAAGCTTTCTTT. It specifies CSARDPLGGTEAFF.

There are many counts of this clonotype. The rearrangement joins TRBV2 to TRBJ1-5; possible D gene TRBD1, 5 bases. Between the trimmed V and J ends, which lost 5 bases and 6 bases, there was a span of 20 bases. Germline V lookup: CDR1 SNHLY, CDR2 FYNNEI. The CDR3 sequence is 16 residues long. CDR3 sequence (DNA): TGTGCCAGCAGTTACTCGGGACTTGACGCAGGTCAGCCCCAGCATTTT. It is translated as CASSYSGLDAGQPQHF.

This clonotype was picked up many times. In DNA form, the CDR3 reads TGTGCCAGCAGTTGGGGACGTTCTAACTATGGCTACACCTTC. Translating it yields CASSWGRSNYGYTF. This chain joins TRBV6-5 and TRBJ1-2; a weak D match, TRBD1 (5 bases). The length of the CDR3 is 14 residues. V lost 4 bases to trimming and J lost 0 bases, with 9 bases between them. Germline-derived CDR1 and CDR2 are MNHEY and SVGAGI.

Ten or more counts support this clonotype. V usage is TRBV29-1 and J usage is TRBJ2-3, with D unresolved. V lost 6 bases, J lost 2 bases, and 12 bases lay in between. This CDR3 comprises 13 residues. From germline, CDR1 is SQVTM and CDR2 ANQGSEA. In nucleotides, the CDR3 is TGCAGCGTATCGTATGTGACCACAGATACGCAGTATTTT. It specifies CSVSYVTTDTQYF.

This clonotype came up many times. J is TRBJ2-1 and V is TRBV6-5; 15 bases map to TRBD2. The CDR3 loop spans 15 amino acids. Per germline, CDR1 MNHEY and CDR2 SVGAGI. Losses at the gene ends were 5 bases for V and 9 bases for J; bases not matched to a gene: 5. CDR3 in amino acids: CASSPGLAGGLEQFF. DNA of the CDR3: TGTGCCAGCAGTCCTGGACTAGCGGGGGGGCTTGAGCAGTTCTTC.